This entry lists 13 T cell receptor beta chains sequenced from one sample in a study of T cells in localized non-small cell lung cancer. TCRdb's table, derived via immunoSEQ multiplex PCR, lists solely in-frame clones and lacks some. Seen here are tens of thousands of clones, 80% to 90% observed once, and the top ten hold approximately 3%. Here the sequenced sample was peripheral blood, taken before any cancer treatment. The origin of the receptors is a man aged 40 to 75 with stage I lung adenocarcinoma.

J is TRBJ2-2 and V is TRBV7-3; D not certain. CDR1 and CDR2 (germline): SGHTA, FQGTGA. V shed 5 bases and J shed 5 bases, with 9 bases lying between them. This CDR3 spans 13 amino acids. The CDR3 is CASSRLATGELFF. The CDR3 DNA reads TGTGCCAGCAGCCGTCTGGCGACCGGGGAGCTGTTTTTT.

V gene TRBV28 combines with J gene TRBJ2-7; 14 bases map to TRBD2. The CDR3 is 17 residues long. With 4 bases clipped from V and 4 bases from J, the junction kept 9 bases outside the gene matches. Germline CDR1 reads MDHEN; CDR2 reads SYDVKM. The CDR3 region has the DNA TGTGCCAGCAGTTCCGGGACTAGCGGGAGTCGGAGGTACGAGCAGTACTTC. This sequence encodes CASSSGTSGSRRYEQYF.

The CDR3 DNA reads as TGTGCCAGCAGCTTAGATCGCACAGATACGCAGTATTTT. As protein: CASSLDRTDTQYF. This sequence joins TRBV7-8 and TRBJ2-3; D is ambiguous. V lost 1 base and J lost 1, with 3 bases in between. This CDR3 spans 13 amino acids. Germline CDR1 reads SGHVS; CDR2 reads FQNEAQ.

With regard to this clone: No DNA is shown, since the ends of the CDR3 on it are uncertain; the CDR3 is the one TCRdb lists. The CDR3 spells CASSMVFGGGAEFF. The V gene is TRBV19, the J gene TRBJ2-1; the table's D call of TRBD2 was not tested on the DNA. The CDR3 has 14 amino acids, counting both end residues. Germline CDR1 and CDR2: LNHDA and SQIVND (reference sequence).

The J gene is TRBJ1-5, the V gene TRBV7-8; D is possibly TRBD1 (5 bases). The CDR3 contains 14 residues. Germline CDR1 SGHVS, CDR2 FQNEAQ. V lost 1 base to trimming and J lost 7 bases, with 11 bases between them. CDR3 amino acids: CASSLGAGGQPQHF. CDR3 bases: TGTGCCAGCAGCTTAGGGGCGGGGGGGCAGCCCCAGCATTTT.

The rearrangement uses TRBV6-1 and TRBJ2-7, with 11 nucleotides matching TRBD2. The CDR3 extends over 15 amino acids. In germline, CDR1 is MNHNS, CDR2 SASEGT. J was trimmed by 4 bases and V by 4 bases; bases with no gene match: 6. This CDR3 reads CASSAIAGGPYEQYF. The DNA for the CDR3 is TGTGCCAGCAGTGCTATAGCGGGGGGGCCTTACGAGCAGTACTTC.

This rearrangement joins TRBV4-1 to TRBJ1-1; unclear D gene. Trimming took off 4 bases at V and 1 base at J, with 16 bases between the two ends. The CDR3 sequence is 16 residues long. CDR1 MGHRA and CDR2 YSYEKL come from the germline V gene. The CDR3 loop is CASSRPYSGGNTEAFF. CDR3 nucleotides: TGCGCCAGCAGCCGCCCTTATTCAGGAGGGAACACTGAAGCTTTCTTT.

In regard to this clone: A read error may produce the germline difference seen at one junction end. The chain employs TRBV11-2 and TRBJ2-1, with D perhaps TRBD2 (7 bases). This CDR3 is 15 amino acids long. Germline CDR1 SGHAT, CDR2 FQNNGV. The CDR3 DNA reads TGTGCCAGCACTAGGGGGGGACCGCTTTACAGTGAGCAGTTCTTC. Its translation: CASTRGGPLYSEQFF.

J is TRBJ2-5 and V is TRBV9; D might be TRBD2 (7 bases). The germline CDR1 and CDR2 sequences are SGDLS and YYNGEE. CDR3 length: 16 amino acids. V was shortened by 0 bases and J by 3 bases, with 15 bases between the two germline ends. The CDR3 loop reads CASSVGVGGGEETQYF. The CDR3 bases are TGTGCCAGCAGCGTAGGAGTGGGAGGGGGGGAAGAGACCCAGTACTTC.

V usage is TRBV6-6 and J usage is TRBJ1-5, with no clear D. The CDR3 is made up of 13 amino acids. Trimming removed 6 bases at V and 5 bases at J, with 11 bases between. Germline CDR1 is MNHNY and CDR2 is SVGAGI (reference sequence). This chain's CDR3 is CASSSPQYQPQHF. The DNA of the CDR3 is TGTGCCAGCAGCTCCCCCCAGTATCAGCCCCAGCATTTT.

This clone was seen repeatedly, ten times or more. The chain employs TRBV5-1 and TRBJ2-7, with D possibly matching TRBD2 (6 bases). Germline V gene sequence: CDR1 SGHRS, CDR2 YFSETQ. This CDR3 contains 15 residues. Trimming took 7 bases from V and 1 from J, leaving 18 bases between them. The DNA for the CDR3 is TGCGCCAGCCCCAAAAAGGGACTGCCATCCTACGAGCAGTACTTC. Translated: CASPKKGLPSYEQYF.

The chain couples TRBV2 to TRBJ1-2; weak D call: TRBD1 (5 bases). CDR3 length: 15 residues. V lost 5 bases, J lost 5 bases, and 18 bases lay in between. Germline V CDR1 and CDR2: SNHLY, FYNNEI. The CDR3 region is CASSITRDGLYGYTF. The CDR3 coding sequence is TGTGCCAGCAGTATAACCCGGGACGGACTATATGGCTACACCTTC.

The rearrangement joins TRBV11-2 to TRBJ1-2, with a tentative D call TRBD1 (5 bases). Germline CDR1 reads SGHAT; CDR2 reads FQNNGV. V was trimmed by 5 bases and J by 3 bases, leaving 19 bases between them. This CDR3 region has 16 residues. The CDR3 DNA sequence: TGTGCCAGCAGCCAAGGCTACGGGTCGGGGGACTATGGCTACACCTTC. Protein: CASSQGYGSGDYGYTF.